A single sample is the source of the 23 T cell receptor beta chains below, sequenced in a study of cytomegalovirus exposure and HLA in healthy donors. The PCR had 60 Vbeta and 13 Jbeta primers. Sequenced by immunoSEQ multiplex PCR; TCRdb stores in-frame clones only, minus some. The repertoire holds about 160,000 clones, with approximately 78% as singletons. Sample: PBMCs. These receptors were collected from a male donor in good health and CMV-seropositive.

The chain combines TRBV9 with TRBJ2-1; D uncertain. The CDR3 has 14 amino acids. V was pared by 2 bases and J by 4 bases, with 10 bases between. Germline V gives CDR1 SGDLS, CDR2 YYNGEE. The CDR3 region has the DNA TGTGCCAGCAGCGTCCTAGACTCGTACAATGAGCAGTTCTTC. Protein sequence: CASSVLDSYNEQFF.

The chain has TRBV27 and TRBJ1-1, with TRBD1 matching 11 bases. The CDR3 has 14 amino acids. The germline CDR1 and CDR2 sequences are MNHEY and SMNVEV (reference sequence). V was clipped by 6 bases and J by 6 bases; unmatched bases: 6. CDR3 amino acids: CASSAGQGGSEAFF. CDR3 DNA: TGTGCCAGCAGCGCGGGACAGGGGGGCTCTGAAGCTTTCTTT.

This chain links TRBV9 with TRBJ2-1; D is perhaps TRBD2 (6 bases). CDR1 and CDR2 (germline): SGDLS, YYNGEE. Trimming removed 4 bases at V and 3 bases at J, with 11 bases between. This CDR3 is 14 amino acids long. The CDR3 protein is CASSRGEDYNEQFF. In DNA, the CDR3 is TGTGCCAGCAGCCGAGGGGAGGACTACAATGAGCAGTTCTTC.

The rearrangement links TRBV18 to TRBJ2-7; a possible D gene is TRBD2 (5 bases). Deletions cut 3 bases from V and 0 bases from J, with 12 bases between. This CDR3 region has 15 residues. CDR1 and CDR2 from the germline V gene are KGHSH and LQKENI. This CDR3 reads CASSPIEGSSYEQYF. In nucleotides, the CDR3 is TGTGCCAGCTCACCCATCGAGGGCAGCTCCTACGAGCAGTACTTC.

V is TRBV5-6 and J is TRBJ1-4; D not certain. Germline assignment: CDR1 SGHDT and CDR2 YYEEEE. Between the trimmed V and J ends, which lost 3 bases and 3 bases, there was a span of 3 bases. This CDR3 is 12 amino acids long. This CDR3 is CASSSANEKLFF. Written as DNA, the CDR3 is TGTGCCAGCAGCTCGGCTAATGAAAAACTGTTTTTT.

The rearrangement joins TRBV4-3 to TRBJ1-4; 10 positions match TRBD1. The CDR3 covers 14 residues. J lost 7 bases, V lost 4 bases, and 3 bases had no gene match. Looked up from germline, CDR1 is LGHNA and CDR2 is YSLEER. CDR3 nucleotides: TGCGCCAGCAGCCCGGGACAGGGGCCTGAAAAACTGTTTTTT. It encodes CASSPGQGPEKLFF.

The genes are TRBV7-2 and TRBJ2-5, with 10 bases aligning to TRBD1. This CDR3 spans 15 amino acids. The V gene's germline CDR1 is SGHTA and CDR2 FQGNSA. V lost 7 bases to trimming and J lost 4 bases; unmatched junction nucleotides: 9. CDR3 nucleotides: TGTGCCAGCACCCCCCGGCGGGACAGGGGAGAGACCCAGTACTTC. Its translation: CASTPRRDRGETQYF. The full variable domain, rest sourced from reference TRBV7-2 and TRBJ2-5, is GAGVSQSPSNKVTEKGKDVELRCDPISGHTALYWYRQSLGQGLEFLIYFQGNSAPDKSGLPSDRFSAERTGGSVSTLTIQRTQQEDSAVYLCASTPRRDRGETQYFGPGTRLLVL.

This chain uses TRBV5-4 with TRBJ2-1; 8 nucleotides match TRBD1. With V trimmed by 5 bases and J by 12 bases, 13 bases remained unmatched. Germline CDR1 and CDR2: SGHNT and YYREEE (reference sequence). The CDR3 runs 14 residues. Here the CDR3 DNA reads TGTGCCAGCAGTCCTCAACGGACAGGGAGTGGGCAGTTCTTC. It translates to CASSPQRTGSGQFF.

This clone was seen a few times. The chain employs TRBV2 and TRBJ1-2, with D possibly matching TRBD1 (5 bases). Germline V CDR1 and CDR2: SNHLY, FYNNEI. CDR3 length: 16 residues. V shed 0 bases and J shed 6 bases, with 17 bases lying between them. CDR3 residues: CASSEARGGRGDGYTF. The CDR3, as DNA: TGTGCCAGCAGTGAAGCGCGGGGAGGGAGGGGAGATGGCTACACCTTC.

CDR3 DNA sequence: TGTGCCAGCAGCAATCGGAGGCTAATTGATCCTACGCAGTATTTT. Translated: CASSNRRLIDPTQYF. J is TRBJ2-3 and V is TRBV13; tentatively, D is TRBD2 (5 bases). The CDR3 totals 15 residues. Between the trimmed V and J ends, which lost 5 bases and 8 bases, there was a span of 20 bases. From germline, CDR1 is PRHDT and CDR2 FYEKMQ (reference sequence). The variable domain in full, with the rest retrieved from reference TRBV13 and TRBJ2-3, is AAGVIQSPRHLIKEKRETATLKCYPIPRHDTVYWYQQGPGQDPQFLISFYEKMQSDKGSIPDRFSAQQFSDYHSELNMSSLELGDSALYFCASSNRRLIDPTQYFGPGTRLTVL.

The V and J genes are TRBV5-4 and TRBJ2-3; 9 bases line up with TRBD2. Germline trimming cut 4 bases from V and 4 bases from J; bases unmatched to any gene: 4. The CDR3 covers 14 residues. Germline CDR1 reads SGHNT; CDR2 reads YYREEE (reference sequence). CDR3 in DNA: TGTGCCAGCAGCAGGACTAGCGAGGCAGATACGCAGTATTTT. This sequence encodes CASSRTSEADTQYF.

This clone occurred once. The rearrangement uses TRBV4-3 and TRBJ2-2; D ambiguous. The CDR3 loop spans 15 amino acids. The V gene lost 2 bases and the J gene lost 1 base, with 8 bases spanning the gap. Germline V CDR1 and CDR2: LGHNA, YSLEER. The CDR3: CASSQSLQNTGELFF. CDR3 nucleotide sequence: TGCGCCAGCAGCCAAAGCCTTCAGAACACCGGGGAGCTGTTTTTT.

CDR3 residues: CASSFAGEGTEAFF. DNA for the CDR3: TGTGCCAGCAGTTTCGCAGGGGAAGGGACTGAAGCTTTCTTT. V usage is TRBV28 and J usage is TRBJ1-1; D possibly corresponds to TRBD1 (6 bases). From germline, CDR1 is MDHEN and CDR2 SYDVKM. V was pared by 3 bases and J by 5 bases, with 13 bases between. The CDR3 spans 14 residues.

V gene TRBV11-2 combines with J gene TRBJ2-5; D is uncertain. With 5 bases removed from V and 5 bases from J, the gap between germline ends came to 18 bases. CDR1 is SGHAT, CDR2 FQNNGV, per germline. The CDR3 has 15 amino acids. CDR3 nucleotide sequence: TGTGCCAGCAGCCCATCCAGGCGATACCCGGAGACCCAGTACTTC. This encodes CASSPSRRYPETQYF.

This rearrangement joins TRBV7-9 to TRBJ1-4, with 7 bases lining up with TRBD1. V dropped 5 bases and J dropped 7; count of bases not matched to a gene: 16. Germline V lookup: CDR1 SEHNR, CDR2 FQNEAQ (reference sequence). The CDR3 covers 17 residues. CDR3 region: CASSAAGQWNRGEKLFF. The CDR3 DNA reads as TGTGCCAGCAGCGCGGCGGGACAGTGGAACCGTGGTGAAAAACTGTTTTTT.

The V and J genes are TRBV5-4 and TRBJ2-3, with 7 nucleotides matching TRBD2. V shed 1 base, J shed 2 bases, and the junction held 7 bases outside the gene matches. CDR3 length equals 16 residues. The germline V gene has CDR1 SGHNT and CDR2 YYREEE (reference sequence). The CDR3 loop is CASSLWGRANTDTQYF. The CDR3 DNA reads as TGTGCCAGCAGCTTGTGGGGGAGGGCGAACACAGATACGCAGTATTTT.

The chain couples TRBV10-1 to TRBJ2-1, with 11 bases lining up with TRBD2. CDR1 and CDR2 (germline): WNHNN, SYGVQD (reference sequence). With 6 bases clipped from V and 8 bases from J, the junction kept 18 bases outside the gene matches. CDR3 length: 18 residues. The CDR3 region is CASSSPTSGTTAIDEQFF. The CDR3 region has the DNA TGCGCCAGCAGCTCCCCGACTAGCGGGACTACCGCGATAGATGAGCAGTTCTTC.

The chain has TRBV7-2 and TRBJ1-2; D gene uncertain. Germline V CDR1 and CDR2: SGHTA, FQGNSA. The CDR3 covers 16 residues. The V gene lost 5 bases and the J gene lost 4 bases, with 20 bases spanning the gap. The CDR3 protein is CASSGRGGREGYGYTF. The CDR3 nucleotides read TGTGCCAGCAGCGGAAGAGGAGGGCGAGAGGGCTATGGCTACACCTTC.

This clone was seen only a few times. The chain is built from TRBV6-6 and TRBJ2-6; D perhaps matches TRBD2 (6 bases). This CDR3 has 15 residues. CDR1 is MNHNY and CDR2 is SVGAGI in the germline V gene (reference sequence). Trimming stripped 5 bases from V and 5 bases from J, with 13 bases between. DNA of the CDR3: TGTGCCAGCAGTCAATGGGCGGGGAGGGCCAACGTCCTGACTTTC. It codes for CASSQWAGRANVLTF.

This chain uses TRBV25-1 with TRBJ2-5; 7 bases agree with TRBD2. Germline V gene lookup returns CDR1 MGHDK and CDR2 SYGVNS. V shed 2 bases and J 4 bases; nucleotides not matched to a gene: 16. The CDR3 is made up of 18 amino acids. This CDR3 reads CASSEEGPSGRLGETQYF. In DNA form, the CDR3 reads TGTGCCAGCAGTGAAGAGGGGCCTAGCGGACGGTTAGGAGAGACCCAGTACTTC.

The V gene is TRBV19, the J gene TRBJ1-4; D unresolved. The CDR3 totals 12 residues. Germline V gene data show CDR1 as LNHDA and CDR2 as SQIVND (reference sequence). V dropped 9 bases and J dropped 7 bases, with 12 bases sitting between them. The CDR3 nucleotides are TGTGCCAGGAAGCAGGTTGTTGAAAAACTGTTTTTT. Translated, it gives CARKQVVEKLFF.

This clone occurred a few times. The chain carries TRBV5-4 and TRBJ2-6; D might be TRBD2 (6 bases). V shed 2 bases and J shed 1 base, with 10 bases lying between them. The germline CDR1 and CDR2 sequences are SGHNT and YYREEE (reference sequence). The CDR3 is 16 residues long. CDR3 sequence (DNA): TGTGCCAGCAGCTTCGGGGGTCCTTCTGGGGCCAACGTCCTGACTTTC. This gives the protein CASSFGGPSGANVLTF. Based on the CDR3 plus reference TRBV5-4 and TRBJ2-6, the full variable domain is ETGVTQSPTHLIKTRGQQVTLRCSSQSGHNTVSWYQQALGQGPQFIFQYYREEENGRGNFPPRFSGLQFPNYSSELNVNALELDDSALYLCASSFGGPSGANVLTFGAGSRLTVL.

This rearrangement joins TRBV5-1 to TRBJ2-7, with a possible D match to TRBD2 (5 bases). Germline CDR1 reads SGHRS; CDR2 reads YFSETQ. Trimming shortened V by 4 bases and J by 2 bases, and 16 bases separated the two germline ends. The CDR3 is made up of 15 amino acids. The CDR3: CASSPGLRPTYEQYF. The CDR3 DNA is TGCGCCAGCAGCCCCGGACTCCGGCCGACCTACGAGCAGTACTTC. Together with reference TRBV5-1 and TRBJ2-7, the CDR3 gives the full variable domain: KAGVTQTPRYLIKTRGQQVTLSCSPISGHRSVSWYQQTPGQGLQFLFEYFSETQRNKGNFPGRFSGRQFSNSRSEMNVSTLELGDSALYLCASSPGLRPTYEQYFGPGTRLTVT.